This T cell receptor beta chain was sequenced in a study of patients and donors after allogeneic stem cell transplantation. TCRdb itself ran the RT-PCR reads through MiXCR, one entry per CDR3 protein. This table holds around 9,900 distinct CDR3 sequences, approximately 6.3% found once. This receptor was identified in a human donor who was either an allogeneic HSCT recipient or a stem cell or donor lymphocyte infusion donor (not recorded which). It is not recorded whose cells these are; they may come from a transplant donor. The sequenced sample was blood, either unsorted or a sorted T cell fraction (not recorded which).

CDR3 sequence reads: CASSQDRVAGELFF. The CDR3 region has the DNA TGCGCCAGCAGCCAAGATCGGGTAGCCGGGGAGCTGTTTTTT. The chain joins TRBV4-3 to TRBJ2-2; D ambiguous. This CDR3 comprises 14 residues. Trimming removed 0 bases from V and 6 bases from J, with 8 bases in between. Germline assignment: CDR1 LGHNA and CDR2 YSLEER.